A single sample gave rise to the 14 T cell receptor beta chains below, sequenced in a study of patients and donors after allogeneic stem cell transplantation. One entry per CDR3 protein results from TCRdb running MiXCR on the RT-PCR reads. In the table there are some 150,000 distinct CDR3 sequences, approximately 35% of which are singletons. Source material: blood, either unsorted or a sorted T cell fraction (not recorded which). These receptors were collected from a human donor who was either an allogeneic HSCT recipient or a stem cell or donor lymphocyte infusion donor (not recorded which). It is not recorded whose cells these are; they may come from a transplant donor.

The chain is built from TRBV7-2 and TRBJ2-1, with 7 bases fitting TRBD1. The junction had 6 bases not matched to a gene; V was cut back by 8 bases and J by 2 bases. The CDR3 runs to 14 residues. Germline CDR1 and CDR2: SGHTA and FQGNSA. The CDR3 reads CASVPGTAYNEQFF. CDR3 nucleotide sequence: TGTGCCAGCGTCCCCGGGACAGCCTACAATGAGCAGTTCTTC.

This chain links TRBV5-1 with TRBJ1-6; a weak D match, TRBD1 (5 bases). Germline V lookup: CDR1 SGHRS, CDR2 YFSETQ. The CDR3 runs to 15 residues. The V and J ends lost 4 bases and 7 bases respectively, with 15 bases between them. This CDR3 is CASSRQGEQNSPLHF. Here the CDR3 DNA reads TGCGCCAGCAGCCGCCAGGGAGAGCAAAATTCACCCCTCCACTTT.

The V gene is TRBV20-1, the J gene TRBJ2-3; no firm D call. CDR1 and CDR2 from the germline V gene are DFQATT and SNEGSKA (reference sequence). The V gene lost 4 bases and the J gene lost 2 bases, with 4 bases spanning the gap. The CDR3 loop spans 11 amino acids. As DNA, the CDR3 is TGCAGTGCTACGGACACAGATACGCAGTATTTT. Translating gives CSATDTDTQYF.

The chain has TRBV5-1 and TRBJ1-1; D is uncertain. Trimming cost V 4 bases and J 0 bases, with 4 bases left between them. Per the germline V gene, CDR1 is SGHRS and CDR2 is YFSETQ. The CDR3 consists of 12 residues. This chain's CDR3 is CASSSMNTEAFF. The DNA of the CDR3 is TGCGCCAGCAGCAGTATGAACACTGAAGCTTTCTTT.

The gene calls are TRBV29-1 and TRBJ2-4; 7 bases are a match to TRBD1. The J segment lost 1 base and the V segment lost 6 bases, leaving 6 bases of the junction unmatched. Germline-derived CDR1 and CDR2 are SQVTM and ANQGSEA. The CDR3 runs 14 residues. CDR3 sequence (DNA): TGCAGCGTATCGCCGACAGGGGCCAAAAACATTCAGTACTTC. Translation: CSVSPTGAKNIQYF. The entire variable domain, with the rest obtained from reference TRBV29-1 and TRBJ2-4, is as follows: SAVISQKPSRDICQRGTSLTIQCQVDSQVTMMFWYRQQPGQSLTLIATANQGSEATYESGFVIDKFPISRPNLTFSTLTVSNMSPEDSSIYLCSVSPTGAKNIQYFGAGTRLSVL.

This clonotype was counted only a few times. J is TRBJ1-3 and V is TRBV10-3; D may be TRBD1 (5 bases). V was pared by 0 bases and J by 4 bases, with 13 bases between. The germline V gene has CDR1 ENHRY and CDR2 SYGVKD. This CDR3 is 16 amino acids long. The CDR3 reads CAISESSGTLGNTIYF. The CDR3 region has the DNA TGTGCCATCAGTGAGTCTTCAGGGACGCTGGGAAACACCATATATTTT.

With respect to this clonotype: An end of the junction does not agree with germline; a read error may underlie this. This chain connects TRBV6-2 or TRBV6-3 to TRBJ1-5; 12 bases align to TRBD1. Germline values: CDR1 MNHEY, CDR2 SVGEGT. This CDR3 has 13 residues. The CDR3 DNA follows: TGTGCCAGCAGTTCCGGGACAGGGGGCCAAATGGATTTT. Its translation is CASSSGTGGQMDF.

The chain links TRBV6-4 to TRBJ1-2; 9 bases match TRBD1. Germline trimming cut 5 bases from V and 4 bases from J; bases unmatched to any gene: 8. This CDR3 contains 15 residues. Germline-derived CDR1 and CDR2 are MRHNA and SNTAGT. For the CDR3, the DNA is TGTGCCAGCAGTTTATCGCCGACAGGGGGCTATGGCTACACCTTC. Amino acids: CASSLSPTGGYGYTF.

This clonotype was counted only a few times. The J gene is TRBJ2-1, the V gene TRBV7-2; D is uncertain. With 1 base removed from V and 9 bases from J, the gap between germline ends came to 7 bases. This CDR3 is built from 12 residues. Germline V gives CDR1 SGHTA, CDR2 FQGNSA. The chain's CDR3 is CASSLDSTEQFF. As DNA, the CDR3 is TGTGCCAGCAGCTTAGATAGTACTGAGCAGTTCTTC. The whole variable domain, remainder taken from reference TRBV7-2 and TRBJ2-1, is GAGVSQSPSNKVTEKGKDVELRCDPISGHTALYWYRQSLGQGLEFLIYFQGNSAPDKSGLPSDRFSAERTGGSVSTLTIQRTQQEDSAVYLCASSLDSTEQFFGPGTRLTVL.

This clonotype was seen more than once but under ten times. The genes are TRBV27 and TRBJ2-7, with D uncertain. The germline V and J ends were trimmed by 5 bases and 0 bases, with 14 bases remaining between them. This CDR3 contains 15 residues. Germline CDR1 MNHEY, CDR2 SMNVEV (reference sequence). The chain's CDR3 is CASSPVAKASYEQYV. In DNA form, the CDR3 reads TGTGCCAGCAGTCCAGTTGCCAAGGCCTCCTACGAGCAGTACGTC.

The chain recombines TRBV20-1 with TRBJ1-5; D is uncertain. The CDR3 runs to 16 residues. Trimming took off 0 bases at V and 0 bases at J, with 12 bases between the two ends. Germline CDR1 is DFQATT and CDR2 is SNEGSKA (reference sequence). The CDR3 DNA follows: TGCAGTGCTAGAGAGGAAAGACGCTTTAGCAATCAGCCCCAGCATTTT. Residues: CSAREERRFSNQPQHF.

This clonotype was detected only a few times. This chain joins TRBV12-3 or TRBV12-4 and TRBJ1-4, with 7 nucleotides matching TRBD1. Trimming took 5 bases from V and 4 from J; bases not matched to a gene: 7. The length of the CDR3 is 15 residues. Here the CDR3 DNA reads TGTGCCAGCAGTCAGGGACAGTTTGATAATGAAAAACTGTTTTTT. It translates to CASSQGQFDNEKLFF.

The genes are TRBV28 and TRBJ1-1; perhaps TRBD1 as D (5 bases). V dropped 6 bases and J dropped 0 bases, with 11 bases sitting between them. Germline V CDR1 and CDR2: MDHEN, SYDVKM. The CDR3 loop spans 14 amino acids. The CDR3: CASSPPGLNTEAFF. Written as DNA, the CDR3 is TGTGCCAGCAGCCCTCCGGGGCTGAACACTGAAGCTTTCTTT.

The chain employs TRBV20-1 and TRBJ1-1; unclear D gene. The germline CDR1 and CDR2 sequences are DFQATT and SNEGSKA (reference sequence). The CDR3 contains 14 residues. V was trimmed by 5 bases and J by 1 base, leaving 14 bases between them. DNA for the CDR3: TGCAGTGCTCCGGATTTCAGGTCGAACACTGAAGCTTTCTTT. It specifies CSAPDFRSNTEAFF.